The rows below give T cell receptor beta chains drawn from one sample of a study of blood T cells in healthy people across ages. MiXCR, applied by TCRdb to the 5' RACE reads, yields one record per CDR3 protein. Of 550,000 to 600,000 distinct CDR3 sequences in the sample, roughly 28% were seen once. Specimen: blood. Receptors were obtained from a woman aged 65 to 85 in good health. The CDR3 runs from the conserved cysteine through the conserved F or W. D genes are given only for firm matches. Where a row states a size, it is once, few, many or the class of an expanded clone; other rows omit it.

v_call: TRBV4-3; cdr3_length: 14; clone_size: NA; d_call: NA; j_call: TRBJ2-3; cdr3_aa: CASSSVRGADTQYF; cdr3_nt: TGCGCCAGCAGCTCCGTCCGGGGAGCGGATACGCAGTATTTT
v_call: TRBV7-9; cdr3_length: 14; clone_size: few; d_call: NA; j_call: TRBJ1-1; cdr3_aa: CASSSRNQNTEAFF; cdr3_nt: TGTGCCAGCAGCTCCCGTAATCAGAACACTGAAGCTTTCTTT
v_call: TRBV28; cdr3_length: 15; clone_size: few; d_call: TRBD2; j_call: TRBJ2-7; cdr3_aa: CASSGSGGGSYEQYF; cdr3_nt: TGTGCCAGCAGTGGTAGCGGGGGGGGCTCCTACGAGCAGTACTTC
v_call: TRBV6-2/TRBV6-3; cdr3_length: 15; clone_size: few; d_call: NA; j_call: TRBJ2-6; cdr3_aa: CASIGAGSGANVLTF; cdr3_nt: TGTGCCAGCATAGGCGCGGGATCTGGGGCCAACGTCCTGACTTTC
v_call: TRBV18; cdr3_length: 16; clone_size: NA; d_call: TRBD1; j_call: TRBJ1-1; cdr3_aa: CASSQSGTGTNTEAFF; cdr3_nt: TGTGCCAGCTCACAATCCGGGACAGGGACGAACACTGAAGCTTTCTTT
v_call: TRBV4-3; cdr3_length: 14; clone_size: many; d_call: NA; j_call: TRBJ2-4; cdr3_aa: CASSQDALLNIQYF; cdr3_nt: TGCGCCAGCAGCCAAGATGCCCTCCTGAACATTCAGTACTTC
v_call: TRBV29-1; cdr3_length: 13; clone_size: NA; d_call: NA; j_call: TRBJ1-1; cdr3_aa: CSVVRQLNTEAFF; cdr3_nt: TGCAGCGTTGTAAGACAATTGAACACTGAAGCTTTCTTT
v_call: TRBV12-3/TRBV12-4; cdr3_length: 15; clone_size: NA; d_call: NA; j_call: TRBJ2-6; cdr3_aa: CASRLQSSGANVLTF; cdr3_nt: TGTGCCAGCAGGCTCCAGAGCTCTGGGGCCAACGTCCTGACTTTC
v_call: TRBV6-2/TRBV6-3; cdr3_length: 13; clone_size: NA; d_call: NA; j_call: TRBJ2-7; cdr3_aa: CASTRGPAYEQYF; cdr3_nt: TGTGCCAGCACGCGGGGGCCCGCCTACGAGCAGTACTTC
v_call: TRBV12-3/TRBV12-4; cdr3_length: 13; clone_size: few; d_call: TRBD2; j_call: TRBJ2-7; cdr3_aa: CASSRTSHYEQYF; cdr3_nt: TGTGCCAGCAGTCGGACTAGCCACTACGAGCAGTACTTC
v_call: TRBV4-1; cdr3_length: 15; clone_size: few; d_call: NA; j_call: TRBJ2-7; cdr3_aa: CASSQGIGSTYEQYF; cdr3_nt: TGCGCCAGCAGCCAAGGTATAGGGTCCACCTACGAGCAGTACTTC
v_call: TRBV6-5; cdr3_length: 11; clone_size: NA; d_call: NA; j_call: TRBJ2-7; cdr3_aa: CASKRGGEQYF; cdr3_nt: TGTGCCAGCAAGCGAGGTGGCGAGCAGTACTTC
v_call: TRBV29-1; cdr3_length: 13; clone_size: NA; d_call: NA; j_call: TRBJ1-2; cdr3_aa: CSVSQAGIYGYTF; cdr3_nt: TGCAGCGTATCTCAGGCAGGGATCTATGGCTACACCTTC
v_call: TRBV7-9; cdr3_length: 14; clone_size: NA; d_call: NA; j_call: TRBJ1-1; cdr3_aa: CAGSLVGRYTEAFF; cdr3_nt: TGTGCCGGCAGTTTGGTGGGACGATACACTGAAGCTTTCTTT